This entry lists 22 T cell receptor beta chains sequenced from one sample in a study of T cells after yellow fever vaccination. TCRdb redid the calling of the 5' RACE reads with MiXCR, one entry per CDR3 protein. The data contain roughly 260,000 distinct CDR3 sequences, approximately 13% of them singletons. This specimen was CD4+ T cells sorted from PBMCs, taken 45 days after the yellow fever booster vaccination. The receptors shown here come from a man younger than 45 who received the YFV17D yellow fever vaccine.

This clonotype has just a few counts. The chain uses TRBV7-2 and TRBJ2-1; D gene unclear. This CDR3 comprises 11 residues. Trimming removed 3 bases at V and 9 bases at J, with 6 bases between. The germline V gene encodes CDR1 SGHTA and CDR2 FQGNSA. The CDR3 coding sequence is TGTGCCAGCAGCTTGTGGGGTGAGCAGTTCTTC. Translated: CASSLWGEQFF.

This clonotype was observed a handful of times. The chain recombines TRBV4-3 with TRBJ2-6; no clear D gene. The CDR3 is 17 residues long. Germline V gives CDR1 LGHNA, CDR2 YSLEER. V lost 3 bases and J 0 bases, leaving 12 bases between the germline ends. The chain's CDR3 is CASSHARRASGANVLTF. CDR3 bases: TGCGCCAGCAGCCACGCCCGGCGAGCCTCTGGGGCCAACGTCCTGACTTTC.

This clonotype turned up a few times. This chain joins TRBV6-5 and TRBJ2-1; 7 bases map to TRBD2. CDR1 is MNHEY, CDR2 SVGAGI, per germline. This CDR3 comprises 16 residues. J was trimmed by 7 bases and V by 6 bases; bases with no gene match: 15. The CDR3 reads CASSSTPASGANEQFF. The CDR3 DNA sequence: TGTGCCAGCAGCTCTACTCCCGCTAGCGGAGCTAATGAGCAGTTCTTC.

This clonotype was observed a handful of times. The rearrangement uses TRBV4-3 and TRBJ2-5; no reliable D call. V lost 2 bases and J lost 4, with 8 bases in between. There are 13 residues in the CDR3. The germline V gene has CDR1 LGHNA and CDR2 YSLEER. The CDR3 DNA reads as TGCGCCAGCAGCCAAACCGGCAGAGAGACCCAGTACTTC. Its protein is CASSQTGRETQYF.

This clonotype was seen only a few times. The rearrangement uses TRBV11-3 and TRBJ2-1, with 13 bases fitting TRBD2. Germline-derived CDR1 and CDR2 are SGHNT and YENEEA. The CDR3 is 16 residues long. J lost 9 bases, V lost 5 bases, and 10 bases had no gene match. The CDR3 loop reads CASSPNAGTSGIEQFF. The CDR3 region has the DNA TGTGCCAGCAGCCCGAACGCCGGGACTAGCGGGATTGAGCAGTTCTTC.

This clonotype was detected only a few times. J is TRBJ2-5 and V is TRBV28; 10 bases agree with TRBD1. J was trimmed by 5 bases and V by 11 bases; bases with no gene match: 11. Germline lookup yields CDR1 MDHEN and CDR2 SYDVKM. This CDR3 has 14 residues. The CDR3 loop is CAAMGPGQGETQYF. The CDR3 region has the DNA TGTGCCGCCATGGGACCGGGACAGGGGGAGACCCAGTACTTC.

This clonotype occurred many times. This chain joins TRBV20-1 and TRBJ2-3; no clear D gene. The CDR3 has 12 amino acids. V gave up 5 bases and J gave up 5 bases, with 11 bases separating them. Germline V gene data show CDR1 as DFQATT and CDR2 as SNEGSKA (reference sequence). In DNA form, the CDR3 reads TGCAGTGCTGGGTCCTCGAAAGATACGCAGTATTTT. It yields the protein CSAGSSKDTQYF.

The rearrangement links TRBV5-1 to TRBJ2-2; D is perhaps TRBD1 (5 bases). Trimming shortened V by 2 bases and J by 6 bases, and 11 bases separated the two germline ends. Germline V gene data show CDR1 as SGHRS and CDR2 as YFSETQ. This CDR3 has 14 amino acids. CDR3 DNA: TGCGCCAGCAGCTTAGGCAGGGAAGCCGGGGAGCTGTTTTTT. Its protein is CASSLGREAGELFF.

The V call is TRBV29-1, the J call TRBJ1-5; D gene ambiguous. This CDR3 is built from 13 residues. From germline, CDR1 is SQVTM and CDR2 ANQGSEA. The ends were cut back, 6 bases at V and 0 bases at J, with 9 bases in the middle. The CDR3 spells CSVGGLSNQPQHF. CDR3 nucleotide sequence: TGCAGCGTGGGAGGACTTAGCAATCAGCCCCAGCATTTT.

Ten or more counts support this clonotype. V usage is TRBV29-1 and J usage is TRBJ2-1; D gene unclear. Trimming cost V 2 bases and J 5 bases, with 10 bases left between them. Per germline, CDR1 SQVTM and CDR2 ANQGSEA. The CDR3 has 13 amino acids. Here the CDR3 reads CSVEHQRDNEQFF. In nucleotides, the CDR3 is TGCAGCGTTGAACACCAACGCGACAATGAGCAGTTCTTC.

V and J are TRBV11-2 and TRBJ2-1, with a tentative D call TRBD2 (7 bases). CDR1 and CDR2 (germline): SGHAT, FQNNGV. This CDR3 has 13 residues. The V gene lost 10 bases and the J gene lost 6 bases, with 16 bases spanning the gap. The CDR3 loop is CATLGGVFNEQFF. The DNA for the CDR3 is TGTGCCACTTTAGGGGGGGTCTTCAATGAGCAGTTCTTC.

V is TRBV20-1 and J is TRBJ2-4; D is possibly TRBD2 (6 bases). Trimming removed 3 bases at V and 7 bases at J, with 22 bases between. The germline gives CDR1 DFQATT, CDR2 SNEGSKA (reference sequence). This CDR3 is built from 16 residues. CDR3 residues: CSARGPRFGGGNIQYF. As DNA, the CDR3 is TGCAGTGCTAGGGGCCCCCGCTTTGGAGGAGGGAACATTCAGTACTTC.

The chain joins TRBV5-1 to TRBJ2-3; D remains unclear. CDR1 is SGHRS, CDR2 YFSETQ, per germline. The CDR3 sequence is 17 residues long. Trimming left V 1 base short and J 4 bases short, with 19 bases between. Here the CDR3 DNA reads TGCGCCAGCAGCTTGAGAGGTCGGCTCTTGGAAGCAGATACGCAGTATTTT. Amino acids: CASSLRGRLLEADTQYF.

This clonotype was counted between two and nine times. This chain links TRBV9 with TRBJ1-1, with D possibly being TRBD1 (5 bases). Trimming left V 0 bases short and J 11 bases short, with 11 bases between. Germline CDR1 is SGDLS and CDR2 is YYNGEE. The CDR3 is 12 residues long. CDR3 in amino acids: CASSVEHEGAFF. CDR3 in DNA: TGTGCCAGCAGCGTAGAGCACGAGGGGGCTTTCTTT.

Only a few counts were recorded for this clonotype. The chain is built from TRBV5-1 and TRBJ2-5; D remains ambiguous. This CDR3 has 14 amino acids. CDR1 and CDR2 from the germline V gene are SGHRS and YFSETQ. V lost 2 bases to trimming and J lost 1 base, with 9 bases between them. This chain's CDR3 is CASSLQGSQETQYF. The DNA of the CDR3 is TGCGCCAGCAGCTTACAAGGCTCCCAAGAGACCCAGTACTTC.

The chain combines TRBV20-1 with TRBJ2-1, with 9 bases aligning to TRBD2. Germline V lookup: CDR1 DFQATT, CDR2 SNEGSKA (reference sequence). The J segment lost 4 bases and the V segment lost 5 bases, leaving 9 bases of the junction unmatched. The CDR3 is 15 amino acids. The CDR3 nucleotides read TGCAGTGCTTCGAAACCGGGACTAGCATACAATGAGCAGTTCTTC. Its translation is CSASKPGLAYNEQFF.

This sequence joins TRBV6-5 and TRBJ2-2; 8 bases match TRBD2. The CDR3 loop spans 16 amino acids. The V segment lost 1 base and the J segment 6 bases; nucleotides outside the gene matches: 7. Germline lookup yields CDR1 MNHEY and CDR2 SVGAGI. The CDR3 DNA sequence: TGTGCCAGCAGTTACTTCGGGAGGGCCGGTGCCGGGGAGCTGTTTTTT. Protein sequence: CASSYFGRAGAGELFF.

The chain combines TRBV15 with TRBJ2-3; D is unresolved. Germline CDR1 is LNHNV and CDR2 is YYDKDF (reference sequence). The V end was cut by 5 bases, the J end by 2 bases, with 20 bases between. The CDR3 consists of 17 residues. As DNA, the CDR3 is TGTGCCACCAGCGGAAAGTATGTTGCAGGTAACACAGATACGCAGTATTTT. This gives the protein CATSGKYVAGNTDTQYF. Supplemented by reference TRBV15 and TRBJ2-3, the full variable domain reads DAMVIQNPRYQVTQFGKPVTLSCSQTLNHNVMYWYQQKSSQAPKLLFHYYDKDFNNEADTPDNFQSRRPNTSFCFLDIRSPGLGDTAMYLCATSGKYVAGNTDTQYFGPGTRLTVL.

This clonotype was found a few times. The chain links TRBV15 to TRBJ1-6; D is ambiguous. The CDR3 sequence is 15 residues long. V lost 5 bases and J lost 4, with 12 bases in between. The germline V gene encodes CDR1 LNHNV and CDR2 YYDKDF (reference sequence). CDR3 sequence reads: CATSARTAYNSPLHF. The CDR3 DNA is TGTGCCACCAGCGCCCGGACCGCGTATAATTCACCCCTCCACTTT. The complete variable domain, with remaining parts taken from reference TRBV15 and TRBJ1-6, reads DAMVIQNPRYQVTQFGKPVTLSCSQTLNHNVMYWYQQKSSQAPKLLFHYYDKDFNNEADTPDNFQSRRPNTSFCFLDIRSPGLGDTAMYLCATSARTAYNSPLHFGNGTRLTVT.

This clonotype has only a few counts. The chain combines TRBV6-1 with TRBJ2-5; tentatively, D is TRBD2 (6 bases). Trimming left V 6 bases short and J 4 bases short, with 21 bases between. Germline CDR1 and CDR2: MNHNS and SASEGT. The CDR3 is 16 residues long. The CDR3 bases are TGTGCCAGCAGCACCCTTTTGAGGGAGCGGGCAGAGACCCAGTACTTC. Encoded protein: CASSTLLRERAETQYF.

The CDR3 protein is CASSFGKSASGTQYF. DNA for the CDR3: TGTGCCAGCAGCTTTGGAAAAAGCGCCTCTGGGACCCAGTACTTC. This chain connects TRBV5-8 to TRBJ2-5; the D is unclear. The CDR3 sequence is 15 residues long. Germline V gene sequence: CDR1 SGHTS, CDR2 YDEGEE. Trimming took 2 bases from V and 7 from J, leaving 18 bases between them. The full variable domain, completed using reference TRBV5-8 and TRBJ2-5, is EAGVTQSPTHLIKTRGQQATLRCSPISGHTSVYWYQQALGLGLQFLLWYDEGEERNRGNFPPRFSGRQFPNYSSELNVNALELEDSALYLCASSFGKSASGTQYFGPGTRLLVL.

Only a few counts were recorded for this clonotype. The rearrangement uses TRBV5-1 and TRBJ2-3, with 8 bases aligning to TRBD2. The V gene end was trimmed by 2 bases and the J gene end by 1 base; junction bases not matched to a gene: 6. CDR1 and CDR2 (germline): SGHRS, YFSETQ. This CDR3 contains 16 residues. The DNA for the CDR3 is TGCGCCAGCAGCTTAATAACGGGAGGGGGCACAGATACGCAGTATTTT. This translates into CASSLITGGGTDTQYF.